A single sample is the source of the 14 T cell receptor beta chains below, sequenced in a study of cytomegalovirus exposure and HLA in healthy donors. Assay used: immunoSEQ multiplex PCR; TCRdb lists only in-frame clones, some missing. The table lists 250,000 to 300,000 clones, 80% to 90% of them singletons, with about 1% in the top ten. The sequencing sample was made of PBMCs. Receptors originate from a woman between 18 and 30 years old in good health and CMV-seronegative.

This chain links TRBV6-5 with TRBJ2-1; 8 positions match TRBD1. CDR3 length equals 13 residues. Germline values: CDR1 MNHEY, CDR2 SVGAGI. V lost 6 bases to trimming and J lost 8 bases; unmatched junction nucleotides: 6. DNA of the CDR3: TGTGCCAGCAGGCTCAGGGGGCACGATGAGCAGTTCTTC. Amino acid sequence: CASRLRGHDEQFF.

The chain recombines TRBV27 with TRBJ2-2; TRBD2 aligns across 8 bases. Germline V gene data show CDR1 as MNHEY and CDR2 as SMNVEV (reference sequence). V was clipped by 2 bases and J by 4 bases; unmatched bases: 3. The CDR3 length is 15 residues. In nucleotides, the CDR3 is TGTGCCAGCAGTTTAAACGGGGGGGTCACCGGGGAGCTGTTTTTT. Amino acids: CASSLNGGVTGELFF.

This sequence joins TRBV4-1 and TRBJ2-1; perhaps TRBD1 as D (8 bases). The CDR3 covers 15 residues. Germline values: CDR1 MGHRA, CDR2 YSYEKL. The germline V and J ends were trimmed by 5 bases and 4 bases, with 15 bases remaining between them. CDR3: CASSDTGGGYNEQFF. CDR3 sequence (DNA): TGCGCCAGCAGCGACACAGGGGGGGGGTACAATGAGCAGTTCTTC.

The rearrangement joins TRBV30 to TRBJ1-2, with D perhaps TRBD1 (5 bases). This CDR3 region has 12 residues. Germline assignment: CDR1 GTSNPN and CDR2 SVGIG (reference sequence). The germline V and J ends were trimmed by 7 bases and 3 bases, with 12 bases remaining between them. The DNA of the CDR3 is TGTGCCTTTAATGGGGCTGACTATGGCTACACCTTC. It specifies CAFNGADYGYTF.

CDR3 sequence reads: CASRGQGARGDLYNEQFF. DNA for the CDR3: TGTGCCAGCAGAGGACAGGGGGCCCGCGGCGATTTGTACAATGAGCAGTTCTTC. The chain joins TRBV2 to TRBJ2-1; TRBD1 agrees at 11 bases. V was pared by 6 bases and J by 4 bases, with 14 bases of the junction left unmatched. Germline values: CDR1 SNHLY, CDR2 FYNNEI. CDR3 length: 18 amino acids.

Only one count was recorded for this clone. This chain uses TRBV19 with TRBJ1-2; 7 bases line up with TRBD1. V lost 1 base, J lost 2 bases, and 4 bases stayed unmatched. CDR1 is LNHDA and CDR2 is SQIVND in the germline V gene (reference sequence). This CDR3 is built from 15 residues. The CDR3 DNA sequence: TGTGCCAGTAGTATAGCCTCGGGACAGAACTATGGCTACACCTTC. It yields the protein CASSIASGQNYGYTF.

CDR3 region: CASSPQTGGPTEAFF. CDR3 DNA sequence: TGTGCCAGCAGCCCGCAAACAGGGGGGCCCACTGAAGCTTTCTTT. This sequence joins TRBV9 and TRBJ1-1, with 8 nucleotides matching TRBD1. The CDR3 has 15 residues. Germline V gene sequence: CDR1 SGDLS, CDR2 YYNGEE. The V and J ends lost 4 bases and 4 bases, in that order; junction bases with no gene match: 9.

In its sample, this clone was seen a few times. The chain carries TRBV29-1 and TRBJ1-5; a possible D gene is TRBD1 (6 bases). CDR3 length: 14 amino acids. V gave up 6 bases and J gave up 1 base, with 13 bases separating them. Germline values: CDR1 SQVTM, CDR2 ANQGSEA. This CDR3 reads CSVAQGYSNQPQHF. The CDR3 region has the DNA TGCAGCGTAGCACAGGGCTACAGCAATCAGCCCCAGCATTTT.

The chain uses TRBV5-1 and TRBJ1-1, with 7 bases that match TRBD1. CDR1 SGHRS and CDR2 YFSETQ come from the germline V gene. Unmatched junction bases numbered 2, after V lost 3 bases and J lost 3 bases. CDR3 length: 13 amino acids. CDR3 sequence (DNA): TGCGCCAGCAGCTCCAGGGGGGACACTGAAGCTTTCTTT. Translating gives CASSSRGDTEAFF.

The gene calls are TRBV29-1 and TRBJ2-1; 8 nucleotides agree with TRBD2. Per germline, CDR1 SQVTM and CDR2 ANQGSEA. V shed 6 bases and J 3 bases; nucleotides not matched to a gene: 7. The CDR3 has 14 amino acids. In DNA form, the CDR3 reads TGCAGCGTCAAGAGCGGGAGTGGCTACAATGAGCAGTTCTTC. This encodes CSVKSGSGYNEQFF.

This clone was seen more than once but under ten times. The rearrangement uses TRBV29-1 and TRBJ2-2, with 8 bases identical to TRBD1. The ends lost 4 bases at V and 4 bases at J; junction bases unmatched: 5. The CDR3 runs to 14 residues. Germline CDR1 reads SQVTM; CDR2 reads ANQGSEA. CDR3 protein: CSVVATGVTGELFF. CDR3 nucleotide sequence: TGCAGCGTTGTTGCGACAGGGGTCACCGGGGAGCTGTTTTTT.

The genes are TRBV18 and TRBJ1-6; TRBD1 might be the D (5 bases). CDR3 length equals 16 residues. V was pared by 5 bases and J by 10 bases, with 21 bases between. Germline CDR1 and CDR2: KGHSH and LQKENI. In DNA, the CDR3 is TGTGCCAGCTCAACGGAGCAGGGAGGACGCGGGTCACCCCTCCACTTT. Translating gives CASSTEQGGRGSPLHF.

The J gene is TRBJ2-7, the V gene TRBV27; D is unclear. Trimming left V 4 bases short and J 0 bases short, with 10 bases between. The CDR3 consists of 14 residues. Germline values: CDR1 MNHEY, CDR2 SMNVEV (reference sequence). The CDR3 region is CASSSPPLSYEQYF. CDR3 in DNA: TGTGCCAGCAGTTCCCCCCCACTCTCCTACGAGCAGTACTTC.

The rearrangement uses TRBV18 and TRBJ1-1; a weak D match, TRBD1 (5 bases). Germline V gene data show CDR1 as KGHSH and CDR2 as LQKENI. This CDR3 is 14 amino acids long. Trimming cost V 6 bases and J 2 bases, with 13 bases left between them. In DNA, the CDR3 is TGTGCCAGCTCCCGGGGAGGGGATAACACTGAAGCTTTCTTT. It encodes CASSRGGDNTEAFF.